Listed below are T cell receptor beta chains from one sample, sequenced in a study of cytomegalovirus exposure and HLA in healthy donors. Repertoires were generated with immunoSEQ multiplex PCR, while TCRdb's copy carries only in-frame clones and drops some. The table has about 240,000 clones, approximately 86% seen once; the top ten hold 0.95% to 1.5%. The sequenced material came from PBMCs. The source of these receptors is a woman aged 25 to 39 in good health and CMV-seropositive. Each CDR3 is given with its conserved first and last residue. The D gene is left open where the match is weak. A row's size may be missing; if present it is once, few, many or a size class.

CDR3nt: TGTGCCAGGCGAGGCAGGGGGTACTCTGGAAACACCATATATTTT
CDR3aa: CARRGRGYSGNTIYF
j_gene: TRBJ1-3
d_gene: TRBD1
abundance: many
len: 15
v_gene: TRBV9

CDR3nt: TGTGCCAGTAGTTTCGGGACTAGCAGACAAGAGACCCAGTACTTC
CDR3aa: CASSFGTSRQETQYF
j_gene: TRBJ2-5
d_gene: TRBD2
abundance: -
len: 15
v_gene: TRBV19

CDR3nt: TGTGCCAGCAGCTTTGACAGATCCACAGATACGCAGTATTTT
CDR3aa: CASSFDRSTDTQYF
j_gene: TRBJ2-3
d_gene: -
abundance: -
len: 14
v_gene: TRBV7-3

CDR3nt: TGTGCCAGCAGTGAAGCGTTGTCCCCGACTAGCGGGAGGGTAAACTACAATGAGCAGTTCTTC
CDR3aa: CASSEALSPTSGRVNYNEQFF
j_gene: TRBJ2-1
d_gene: TRBD2
abundance: -
len: 21
v_gene: TRBV6-1

CDR3nt: TGCGCCAGCAGCTTGGTTGGGACAGGGGACACCGAGCAGTACTTC
CDR3aa: CASSLVGTGDTEQYF
j_gene: TRBJ2-7
d_gene: TRBD1
abundance: -
len: 15
v_gene: TRBV5-1

CDR3nt: TGTGCCAGCAGCTGGACAGGGACCATTAATCAGCCCCAGCATTTT
CDR3aa: CASSWTGTINQPQHF
j_gene: TRBJ1-5
d_gene: TRBD1
abundance: few
len: 15
v_gene: TRBV28

CDR3nt: TGCGCCAGCAGCTTGGCCAACTACGAGCAGTACTTC
CDR3aa: CASSLANYEQYF
j_gene: TRBJ2-7
d_gene: -
abundance: once
len: 12
v_gene: TRBV5-1

CDR3nt: TGTGCCAGCAGCTTAAGTCCGGGACTAGCGGGAACATCCTACGAGCAGTACTTC
CDR3aa: CASSLSPGLAGTSYEQYF
j_gene: TRBJ2-7
d_gene: TRBD2
abundance: -
len: 18
v_gene: TRBV11-2

CDR3nt: TGTGCCAGTAGTAGGCTAGCGGAGCACGGGGAGCTGTTTTTT
CDR3aa: CASSRLAEHGELFF
j_gene: TRBJ2-2
d_gene: TRBD2
abundance: -
len: 14
v_gene: TRBV19

CDR3nt: TGTGCCAGTATGGGGGACAAAAACGTCGACGAGCAGTACTTC
CDR3aa: CASMGDKNVDEQYF
j_gene: TRBJ2-7
d_gene: -
abundance: once
len: 14
v_gene: TRBV19

CDR3nt: TGCGCCAGCAGCTCCTCTTCAAGCGGGCCCTACAATGAGCAGTTCTTC
CDR3aa: CASSSSSSGPYNEQFF
j_gene: TRBJ2-1
d_gene: -
abundance: few
len: 16
v_gene: TRBV5-1

CDR3nt: TGCGCCAGCAGCAGGGATGGTGGCAGGGGTAACGAGCAGTACTTC
CDR3aa: CASSRDGGRGNEQYF
j_gene: TRBJ2-7
d_gene: -
abundance: -
len: 15
v_gene: TRBV5-1

CDR3nt: TGTGCCAGCATGGAGAGACAGGGGCGGCACACCATATATTTT
CDR3aa: CASMERQGRHTIYF
j_gene: TRBJ1-3
d_gene: TRBD1
abundance: -
len: 14
v_gene: TRBV13

CDR3nt: TGTGCCAGCAGCTTACTCGGGAGGGCCGGGGATGAGCAGTTCTTC
CDR3aa: CASSLLGRAGDEQFF
j_gene: TRBJ2-1
d_gene: TRBD2
abundance: -
len: 15
v_gene: TRBV11-2

CDR3nt: TGTGCCACCCTCCTTCCGAGGACAGCTGAAGCTTTCTTT
CDR3aa: CATLLPRTAEAFF
j_gene: TRBJ1-1
d_gene: -
abundance: -
len: 13
v_gene: TRBV2

CDR3nt: TGTGCCAGCAGTTTCGGACAGATTAATGAAAAACTGTTTTTT
CDR3aa: CASSFGQINEKLFF
j_gene: TRBJ1-4
d_gene: -
abundance: once
len: 14
v_gene: TRBV27

CDR3nt: TGTGCCAGCAGTGAAATAAGCGTTGAGCAGCCCCAGCATTTT
CDR3aa: CASSEISVEQPQHF
j_gene: TRBJ1-5
d_gene: -
abundance: -
len: 14
v_gene: TRBV6-1

CDR3nt: TGTGCCACCAGCAGAGGACAGCACTACGAGCAGTACTTC
CDR3aa: CATSRGQHYEQYF
j_gene: TRBJ2-7
d_gene: -
abundance: -
len: 13
v_gene: TRBV15

CDR3nt: TGTGCCAGCAGCTTGAGCCAGGGGGCCAAAAACATTCAGTACTTC
CDR3aa: CASSLSQGAKNIQYF
j_gene: TRBJ2-4
d_gene: -
abundance: -
len: 15
v_gene: TRBV5-4

CDR3nt: TGTGCCAGCAGTTTGTCCTTTCGACAGGGGTTGAGCAATCAGCCCCAGCATTTT
CDR3aa: CASSLSFRQGLSNQPQHF
j_gene: TRBJ1-5
d_gene: TRBD1
abundance: once
len: 18
v_gene: TRBV28

CDR3nt: TGTGCCAGCAGTGATCCCGCCACTAGCCGTGCCTACAATGAGCAGTTCTTC
CDR3aa: CASSDPATSRAYNEQFF
j_gene: TRBJ2-1
d_gene: -
abundance: -
len: 17
v_gene: TRBV2

CDR3nt: TGTGCCAGCAGACACGATGGCGAGGAGCATGGCTACACCTTC
CDR3aa: CASRHDGEEHGYTF
j_gene: TRBJ1-2
d_gene: -
abundance: -
len: 14
v_gene: TRBV6-6

CDR3nt: TGCGCCAGCAGTCACCTCGGGACAGGGTCTATGGGCGAGCAGTACTTC
CDR3aa: CASSHLGTGSMGEQYF
j_gene: TRBJ2-7
d_gene: TRBD1
abundance: once
len: 16
v_gene: TRBV10-1

CDR3nt: TGCGCCAGCAGCTTGGCCCGGACTAGCGGGAGGGGTTACCAAGAGACCCAGTACTTC
CDR3aa: CASSLARTSGRGYQETQYF
j_gene: TRBJ2-5
d_gene: TRBD2
abundance: -
len: 19
v_gene: TRBV5-1

CDR3nt: TGTGCCAGCAGCTTAGGGGCGGGAGGGCCTTACGAGCAGTACTTC
CDR3aa: CASSLGAGGPYEQYF
j_gene: TRBJ2-7
d_gene: TRBD2
abundance: -
len: 15
v_gene: TRBV7-9

CDR3nt: TGTGCCAGTAGTTCGAGGGCCAGGACGGCCAATCAGCCCCAGCATTTT
CDR3aa: CASSSRARTANQPQHF
j_gene: TRBJ1-5
d_gene: -
abundance: -
len: 16
v_gene: TRBV19

CDR3nt: TGTGCCAGCCTTACATCCGGGACAGGGGGATTCTTT
CDR3aa: CASLTSGTGGFF
j_gene: TRBJ1-1
d_gene: TRBD1
abundance: few
len: 12
v_gene: TRBV28

CDR3nt: TGTGCCAGCAGCTTACTTGGCAAGAACCCAAGAACCGGGGAGCTGTTTTTT
CDR3aa: CASSLLGKNPRTGELFF
j_gene: TRBJ2-2
d_gene: -
abundance: -
len: 17
v_gene: TRBV7-9

CDR3nt: TGTGCCAGCAGCTGGTGGACTAGCGACTACAATGAGCAGTTCTTC
CDR3aa: CASSWWTSDYNEQFF
j_gene: TRBJ2-1
d_gene: TRBD2
abundance: -
len: 15
v_gene: TRBV5-6